The 20 T cell receptor beta chains presented below share a single source sample, sequenced in a study of CD8 T cells in Susac syndrome (dated 2019 in TCRdb). Library generation was performed with the immunoSEQ multiplex PCR assay. RNA was extracted with the RNeasy kit and 0.5 to 1 ug was reverse transcribed using random hexamers. TCRdb took the public reads, trimmed them with fastp at Q25, ran MiXCR for clone calling and kept in-frame beta chains. Identical CDR3 proteins give one entry, which carries the most common genes and DNA. The sample table records approximately 170,000 distinct CDR3 sequences; 90% to 95% of these occur just once. The ten largest clones represent around 0.075% of the sample. The sequenced material came from CD4+ T cells from PBMCs. The receptors were gathered from a human donor in good health.

This chain uses TRBV20-1 with TRBJ1-5; D not resolved. The germline V gene has CDR1 DFQATT and CDR2 SNEGSKA (reference sequence). This CDR3 region has 16 residues. V lost 6 bases to trimming and J lost 0 bases, with 18 bases between them. The CDR3 nucleotides read TGCAGTGCCCACGGGAGGGCCTCAAATAGCAATCAGCCCCAGCATTTT. It translates to CSAHGRASNSNQPQHF.

The chain recombines TRBV28 with TRBJ1-2; tentative D call: TRBD1 (6 bases). The CDR3 is 17 amino acids. V lost 2 bases to trimming and J lost 4 bases, with 20 bases between them. CDR1 is MDHEN, CDR2 SYDVKM, per germline. The CDR3 region is CASSLGGQLNSLYGYTF. As DNA, the CDR3 is TGTGCCAGCAGTTTAGGAGGACAGCTCAACAGCCTCTATGGCTACACCTTC.

The gene calls are TRBV7-2 and TRBJ1-2; a possible D gene is TRBD1 (6 bases). Germline V lookup: CDR1 SGHTA, CDR2 FQGNSA. There are 14 residues in the CDR3. V dropped 2 bases and J dropped 4 bases, with 11 bases sitting between them. The CDR3 sequence: CASSLITGFYGYTF. The CDR3 DNA reads TGTGCCAGCAGCTTAATCACAGGGTTCTATGGCTACACCTTC.

V is TRBV20-1 and J is TRBJ2-5; 13 positions agree with TRBD2. With V trimmed by 0 bases and J by 0 bases, 1 base remained unmatched. CDR3 length: 16 amino acids. CDR1 is DFQATT, CDR2 SNEGSKA, per germline (reference sequence). CDR3 residues: CSAREGTSGNQETQYF. CDR3 DNA: TGCAGTGCTAGAGAGGGGACTAGCGGGAACCAAGAGACCCAGTACTTC.

J is TRBJ2-7 and V is TRBV3-1; 14 bases are shared with TRBD2. The V segment lost 6 bases and the J segment 3 bases; nucleotides outside the gene matches: 10. Germline V gene lookup returns CDR1 LGHDT and CDR2 YNNKEL (reference sequence). The CDR3 contains 17 residues. The CDR3 DNA reads as TGTGCCAGCAGTCCACAGGGACTAGCGGGAGTTGTCTACGAGCAGTACTTC. This gives the protein CASSPQGLAGVVYEQYF.

This clonotype has a single count. This chain joins TRBV28 and TRBJ2-3, with unresolved D. Germline V CDR1 and CDR2: MDHEN, SYDVKM. The CDR3 extends over 14 amino acids. V gave up 7 bases and J gave up 0 bases, with 11 bases separating them. CDR3 DNA sequence: TGTGCCAGCAATACGCGACCGAGCACAGATACGCAGTATTTT. It translates to CASNTRPSTDTQYF.

This chain connects TRBV7-8 to TRBJ2-5; 7 bases match TRBD1. This CDR3 is 14 amino acids long. Germline lookup yields CDR1 SGHVS and CDR2 FQNEAQ. V lost 5 bases, J lost 1 base, and 4 bases stayed unmatched. The CDR3 loop reads CASSTRDSQETQYF. Here the CDR3 DNA reads TGTGCCAGCAGCACTCGGGACAGCCAAGAGACCCAGTACTTC.

This clonotype has just a few counts. V usage is TRBV27 and J usage is TRBJ1-5; D ambiguous. This CDR3 is 13 amino acids long. Looked up from germline, CDR1 is MNHEY and CDR2 is SMNVEV (reference sequence). Trimming cost V 3 bases and J 1 base, with 4 bases left between them. CDR3 DNA: TGTGCCAGCAGTTTGCAGAGCAATCAGCCCCAGCATTTT. Translated, it gives CASSLQSNQPQHF.

The rearrangement links TRBV5-1 to TRBJ2-3; tentatively, D is TRBD1 (6 bases). V dropped 3 bases and J dropped 1 base, with 15 bases sitting between them. Germline CDR1 is SGHRS and CDR2 is YFSETQ. The CDR3 sequence is 16 residues long. This chain's CDR3 is CASSWGPGAGTDTQYF. The CDR3 region has the DNA TGCGCCAGCAGCTGGGGGCCCGGGGCGGGCACAGATACGCAGTATTTT.

This clonotype was observed a single time. V is TRBV3-1 and J is TRBJ1-5; 8 bases fit TRBD1. Losses at the gene ends were 6 bases for V and 4 bases for J; bases not matched to a gene: 5. CDR3 length: 14 amino acids. Germline CDR1 LGHDT, CDR2 YNNKEL (reference sequence). The CDR3 sequence is CASSRQGPNQPQHF. The CDR3 nucleotides read TGTGCCAGCAGTCGACAGGGGCCTAATCAGCCCCAGCATTTT. The full variable domain, with the rest looked up from reference TRBV3-1 and TRBJ1-5, is DTAVSQTPKYLVTQMGNDKSIKCEQNLGHDTMYWYKQDSKKFLKIMFSYNNKELIINETVPNRFSPKSPDKAHLNLHINSLELGDSAVYFCASSRQGPNQPQHFGDGTRLSIL.

As DNA, the CDR3 is TGTGCCAGCAGCACCGGGGATGAAAAACTGTTTTTT. Its translation is CASSTGDEKLFF. This chain uses TRBV6-6 with TRBJ1-4, with D unclear. This CDR3 comprises 12 residues. Germline values: CDR1 MNHNY, CDR2 SVGAGI (reference sequence). Trimming shortened V by 6 bases and J by 6 bases, and 8 bases separated the two germline ends.

The CDR3: CASRTGEETQYF. The CDR3 region has the DNA TGTGCCAGCAGGACAGGGGAGGAGACCCAGTACTTC. The chain recombines TRBV6-6 with TRBJ2-5; 8 bases fit TRBD1. Germline CDR1 reads MNHNY; CDR2 reads SVGAGI (reference sequence). This CDR3 contains 12 residues. V lost 6 bases and J lost 5; bases outside the gene matches: 2.

V and J are TRBV24-1 and TRBJ2-2; D not resolved. Trimming took 3 bases from V and 5 from J, leaving 15 bases between them. CDR3 length: 16 residues. The V gene's germline CDR1 is KGHDR and CDR2 SFDVKD. CDR3 sequence reads: CATSDKNDAWTGELFF. The DNA of the CDR3 is TGTGCCACCAGTGATAAGAACGACGCGTGGACCGGGGAGCTGTTTTTT.

The V and J genes are TRBV28 and TRBJ1-5; D ambiguous. CDR3 length equals 14 residues. The V gene lost 7 bases and the J gene lost 3 bases, with 13 bases spanning the gap. Looked up from germline, CDR1 is MDHEN and CDR2 is SYDVKM. The CDR3 protein is CASTTGGHNQPQHF. In DNA form, the CDR3 reads TGTGCCAGCACCACTGGAGGGCACAATCAGCCCCAGCATTTT.

The CDR3 here is CATTLETSGEDNEQFF. In DNA, the CDR3 is TGTGCCACCACCCTCGAGACTAGCGGGGAGGACAATGAGCAGTTCTTC. The rearrangement joins TRBV24-1 to TRBJ2-1; 11 nucleotides match TRBD2. This CDR3 comprises 16 residues. The V gene end was trimmed by 8 bases and the J gene end by 5 bases; junction bases not matched to a gene: 10. Germline V gene data show CDR1 as KGHDR and CDR2 as SFDVKD.

Written as DNA, the CDR3 is TGTGCCAGCAGCTCCCGGGACCAAGGTGTTGAAACCGGGGAGCTGTTTTTT. Amino acid sequence: CASSSRDQGVETGELFF. The chain is built from TRBV12-3 or TRBV12-4 and TRBJ2-2; D assignment may be TRBD1 or TRBD2 (5 bases each). The V gene lost 6 bases and the J gene lost 5 bases, with 22 bases spanning the gap. This CDR3 has 17 residues.

This clonotype was picked up one time. The V call is TRBV25-1, the J call TRBJ1-4, with unresolved D. The germline V and J ends were trimmed by 3 bases and 14 bases, with 10 bases remaining between them. Germline CDR1 and CDR2: MGHDK and SYGVNS. CDR3 length equals 11 residues. In nucleotides, the CDR3 is TGTGCCAGCAGTGAGCGACTAAAGCTGTTTTTT. As protein: CASSERLKLFF.

This clonotype appeared once. At one of its ends the junction is not consistent with the germline gene, which may arise from a read error. This chain joins TRBV7-2 and TRBJ1-5; 7 positions match TRBD1. Germline CDR1 and CDR2: SGHTA and FQGNSA. There are 15 residues in the CDR3. The CDR3 coding sequence is TGTGCCAGCAGCCCCCCCGGGACAGACAATCATCCCCAGCATTTT. Its translation is CASSPPGTDNHPQHF.

The chain has TRBV3-1 and TRBJ2-7; no definite D call. Germline V gives CDR1 LGHDT, CDR2 YNNKEL (reference sequence). The ends were cut back, 4 bases at V and 1 base at J, with 20 bases in the middle. The CDR3 is 17 residues long. The CDR3 region is CASSLRPDPGSSYEQYF. As DNA, the CDR3 is TGTGCCAGCAGCCTCCGGCCTGACCCGGGTTCTTCCTACGAGCAGTACTTC.

The chain employs TRBV19 and TRBJ2-1, with 10 bases identical to TRBD2. V gave up 5 bases and J gave up 8 bases; unmatched junction bases: 9. This CDR3 has 15 amino acids. The germline V gene has CDR1 LNHDA and CDR2 SQIVND (reference sequence). The CDR3 protein is CASSSLAGGWYEQFF. Written as DNA, the CDR3 is TGTGCCAGTAGTTCATTAGCGGGAGGATGGTATGAGCAGTTCTTC. Filled out from reference TRBV19 and TRBJ2-1, the complete variable domain reads DGGITQSPKYLFRKEGQNVTLSCEQNLNHDAMYWYRQDPGQGLRLIYYSQIVNDFQKGDIAEGYSVSREKKESFPLTVTSAQKNPTAFYLCASSSLAGGWYEQFFGPGTRLTVL.